This is a list of T cell receptor beta chains from one sample in a study of glioma-infiltrating T cells after dendritic cell vaccination. The table came from immunoSEQ multiplex PCR; TCRdb's copy has only in-frame clones and leaves some out. The sample records approximately 92,000 clones, more than 70% being singletons. Sample: blood, taken after dendritic cell vaccination. The receptors shown here come from a human donor with glioblastoma. The CDR3 runs from the conserved cysteine through the conserved F or W. D genes are given only for firm matches. A row's size may be missing; if present it is once, few, many or a size class.

CDR3nt: TGCAGCGTTGAAGGACTAGCGGGAGGCCTCGCAGATACGCAGTATTTT; CDR3aa: CSVEGLAGGLADTQYF; v_gene: TRBV29-1; abundance: .; j_gene: TRBJ2-3; d_gene: TRBD2
CDR3nt: TGTGCCAGCAGTAGACAGGGGGTTTCGTTGACTGAAGCTTTCTTT; CDR3aa: CASSRQGVSLTEAFF; v_gene: TRBV27; abundance: .; j_gene: TRBJ1-1; d_gene: TRBD1
CDR3nt: TGTGCCTGGAGTCCTCGACTTCCCACAGATACGCAGTATTTT; CDR3aa: CAWSPRLPTDTQYF; v_gene: TRBV30; abundance: .; j_gene: TRBJ2-3; d_gene: .
CDR3nt: TGCAGCGCACCGAGGGTGTCCAATGAGCAGTTCTTC; CDR3aa: CSAPRVSNEQFF; v_gene: TRBV29-1; abundance: .; j_gene: TRBJ2-1; d_gene: .
CDR3nt: TGTGCCAGCAAGGCAGGGGAGCGCTACACCTTC; CDR3aa: CASKAGERYTF; v_gene: TRBV2; abundance: .; j_gene: TRBJ1-2; d_gene: .
CDR3nt: TGTGCCTGGACAGGCGGGGGGAGGGGCCAAGAGACCCAGTACTTC; CDR3aa: CAWTGGGRGQETQYF; v_gene: TRBV30; abundance: .; j_gene: TRBJ2-5; d_gene: TRBD2
CDR3nt: TGTGCCAGCAGCGGGGCTTGGCCGGGCGATGAGCAGTTCTTC; CDR3aa: CASSGAWPGDEQFF; v_gene: TRBV5-5; abundance: .; j_gene: TRBJ2-1; d_gene: .
CDR3nt: TGTGCCAGCAGTGTGTACTATGAGCAGTTCTTC; CDR3aa: CASSVYYEQFF; v_gene: TRBV2; abundance: .; j_gene: TRBJ2-1; d_gene: .
CDR3nt: TGCGCCAGCTCCCCTCGGGACTTTTACAATGAGCAGTTCTTC; CDR3aa: CASSPRDFYNEQFF; v_gene: TRBV5-1; abundance: .; j_gene: TRBJ2-1; d_gene: .
CDR3nt: TGCGCCAGCAGCTTACTACCTGTAACTAGCGGGGACTCCTACGAGCAGTACTTC; CDR3aa: CASSLLPVTSGDSYEQYF; v_gene: TRBV5-1; abundance: .; j_gene: TRBJ2-7; d_gene: TRBD2
CDR3nt: TGTGCCAGCAGCTTCCGGACTAGCGGGGGGAGCTCTGGGGCCAACGTCCTGACTTTC; CDR3aa: CASSFRTSGGSSGANVLTF; v_gene: TRBV7-9; abundance: .; j_gene: TRBJ2-6; d_gene: TRBD2
CDR3nt: TGTGCCAGTGCTTCTTCACAGGGGAACACTGAAGCTTTCTTT; CDR3aa: CASASSQGNTEAFF; v_gene: TRBV19; abundance: .; j_gene: TRBJ1-1; d_gene: .
CDR3nt: TGTGCCAGCAGCCGCCCCTCGGTCAATGAGCAGTTCTTC; CDR3aa: CASSRPSVNEQFF; v_gene: TRBV7-2; abundance: .; j_gene: TRBJ2-1; d_gene: .
CDR3nt: TGTGCCAGCAGTTACTCCAGGACTAGCGGCACCTACGAGCAGTACTTC; CDR3aa: CASSYSRTSGTYEQYF; v_gene: TRBV6-5; abundance: once; j_gene: TRBJ2-7; d_gene: TRBD2
CDR3nt: TGTGCCAGCAGCCAAGATGGGGACAGCCTCTACACTGAAGCTTTCTTT; CDR3aa: CASSQDGDSLYTEAFF; v_gene: TRBV4-2; abundance: .; j_gene: TRBJ1-1; d_gene: TRBD1
CDR3nt: TGTGCCAGCAGTTGGGCAGCGGATAAGTACCAAGAGACCCAGTACTTC; CDR3aa: CASSWAADKYQETQYF; v_gene: TRBV6-5; abundance: once; j_gene: TRBJ2-5; d_gene: .
CDR3nt: TGTGCCAGCAGTGAATATAAGGGGTACGGAGAGACCCAGTACTTC; CDR3aa: CASSEYKGYGETQYF; v_gene: TRBV25-1; abundance: .; j_gene: TRBJ2-5; d_gene: .
CDR3nt: TGTGCCAGCAGCTGGACTAGCGGGGGGGCCGGTGAGCAGTTCTTC; CDR3aa: CASSWTSGGAGEQFF; v_gene: TRBV7-2; abundance: .; j_gene: TRBJ2-1; d_gene: TRBD2
CDR3nt: TGTGCCAGCAGCTTAGACCCAAGCCACAATGAGCAGTTCTTC; CDR3aa: CASSLDPSHNEQFF; v_gene: TRBV11-3; abundance: .; j_gene: TRBJ2-1; d_gene: .
CDR3nt: TGTGCCAGCAGCGGGGAGGGGAGTTCACCCCTCCACTTT; CDR3aa: CASSGEGSSPLHF; v_gene: TRBV9; abundance: .; j_gene: TRBJ1-6; d_gene: .
CDR3nt: TGTGCCAGCAGCTTGGATGTAGGGAGGGTCACCGGGGAGCTGTTTTTT; CDR3aa: CASSLDVGRVTGELFF; v_gene: TRBV5-6; abundance: .; j_gene: TRBJ2-2; d_gene: TRBD2
CDR3nt: TGTGCCATCAGTGAGTCCCTAGATCAGCCCCAGCATTTT; CDR3aa: CAISESLDQPQHF; v_gene: TRBV10-3; abundance: .; j_gene: TRBJ1-5; d_gene: .
CDR3nt: TGTGCCAGTAGTATGGGCAGGGAAGCTAACTATGGCTACACCTTC; CDR3aa: CASSMGREANYGYTF; v_gene: TRBV19; abundance: .; j_gene: TRBJ1-2; d_gene: .
CDR3nt: TGTGCCAGCAGCGAGGGATTTCTCGATCAGCCCCAGCATTTT; CDR3aa: CASSEGFLDQPQHF; v_gene: TRBV5-6; abundance: .; j_gene: TRBJ1-5; d_gene: .
CDR3nt: TGCGCCAGCAGCTTAACCGGGACTAGCGGCACCTACAATGAGCAGTTCTTC; CDR3aa: CASSLTGTSGTYNEQFF; v_gene: TRBV5-1; abundance: .; j_gene: TRBJ2-1; d_gene: TRBD2
CDR3nt: TGCAGCGTTGAGATCACCGGGACAGGGCGTGAAAAACTGTTTTTT; CDR3aa: CSVEITGTGREKLFF; v_gene: TRBV29-1; abundance: few; j_gene: TRBJ1-4; d_gene: TRBD1
CDR3nt: TGTGCCAGCACAGGGTATAGCAATCAGCCCCAGCATTTT; CDR3aa: CASTGYSNQPQHF; v_gene: TRBV6-1; abundance: .; j_gene: TRBJ1-5; d_gene: .
CDR3nt: TGTGCCAGCAGCTTTACTAGCGGTCCAGATACGCAGTATTTT; CDR3aa: CASSFTSGPDTQYF; v_gene: TRBV11-3; abundance: .; j_gene: TRBJ2-3; d_gene: TRBD2
CDR3nt: TGTGCCAGCAGCCGAACGACAGGGTTCACTGAAGCTTTCTTT; CDR3aa: CASSRTTGFTEAFF; v_gene: TRBV7-9; abundance: .; j_gene: TRBJ1-1; d_gene: TRBD1
CDR3nt: TGTGCCAGCAAGGGGGGAGGGCTAGGGAATGAGCAGTTCTTC; CDR3aa: CASKGGGLGNEQFF; v_gene: TRBV28; abundance: .; j_gene: TRBJ2-1; d_gene: .
CDR3nt: TGCGCCAGCAGCCAAAGTGTCCAGGGAGGCTACACCTTC; CDR3aa: CASSQSVQGGYTF; v_gene: TRBV4-1; abundance: few; j_gene: TRBJ1-2; d_gene: .
CDR3nt: TGTGCCTGTTCAGGGGGGTCTAATCAGCCCCAGCATTTT; CDR3aa: CACSGGSNQPQHF; v_gene: TRBV30; abundance: .; j_gene: TRBJ1-5; d_gene: TRBD1
CDR3nt: TGCGCCAGCAGCCCAGGCAACGGTAAAGAGACCCAGTACTTC; CDR3aa: CASSPGNGKETQYF; v_gene: TRBV5-1; abundance: .; j_gene: TRBJ2-5; d_gene: .
CDR3nt: TGCAGCGTTGCGGAGCCGAACACTGAAGCTTTCTTT; CDR3aa: CSVAEPNTEAFF; v_gene: TRBV29-1; abundance: .; j_gene: TRBJ1-1; d_gene: .
CDR3nt: TGCGCCAGCAGCGGAACAGGGAGCTCCTACAATGAGCAGTTCTTC; CDR3aa: CASSGTGSSYNEQFF; v_gene: TRBV5-1; abundance: .; j_gene: TRBJ2-1; d_gene: .
CDR3nt: TGCGCCAGCAGCACGACACCTGCAACTAATGAAAAACTGTTTTTT; CDR3aa: CASSTTPATNEKLFF; v_gene: TRBV5-1; abundance: .; j_gene: TRBJ1-4; d_gene: .
CDR3nt: TGTGCCAGCAGCTTACTTCACGGGAGTGGCTACACCTTC; CDR3aa: CASSLLHGSGYTF; v_gene: TRBV7-9; abundance: .; j_gene: TRBJ1-2; d_gene: .
CDR3nt: TGTGCCAGCAGCTTTTCTAGAAGCTCACCCCTCCACTTT; CDR3aa: CASSFSRSSPLHF; v_gene: TRBV11-2; abundance: .; j_gene: TRBJ1-6; d_gene: .
CDR3nt: TGCGCCAGCAGCCAAGTCGGGAGACACCGGAACACTGAAGCTTTCTTT; CDR3aa: CASSQVGRHRNTEAFF; v_gene: TRBV4-1; abundance: .; j_gene: TRBJ1-1; d_gene: .
CDR3nt: TGTGCCAGCAGCCAGACAGCGGGGGGGCGACGACAGTACTTC; CDR3aa: CASSQTAGGRRQYF; v_gene: TRBV4-2; abundance: .; j_gene: TRBJ2-7; d_gene: TRBD2